This T cell receptor (beta chain) comes out of a study of cytomegalovirus exposure and HLA in healthy donors. Whole-study context: A data release that came early held around 85 million unique TCRs from HLA-typed donors.

Researchers ran the PCR with 60 Vbeta and 13 Jbeta primers. Profiled with immunoSEQ multiplex PCR; TCRdb holds only in-frame clones, not every one. The table records over 110,000 clones, approximately 83% of them present only once. General study findings and limits: HLA alleles showed associations with 15,000 to 20,000 TCR beta sequences in a later analysis, at a 0.05 false discovery rate. In vitro confirmation showed a few CMV-associated chains to be CMV antigen specific.

Remarks on this clone: Its antigen is not identified. Other DNA sequences in the sample encode the same CDR3.

This CDR3 region has 14 residues. The V segment lost 1 base and the J segment 6 bases; nucleotides outside the gene matches: 3. Germline V gene sequence: CDR1 SGHDT, CDR2 YYEEEE. The receptor's source is a male donor in good health and CMV-seronegative. This chain joins TRBV5-6 and TRBJ2-7, with 11 bases lining up with TRBD2. The specimen was PBMCs. The CDR3 bases are TGTGCCAGCAGCTTGCTGCTAGCGGGAGGCGAGCAGTACTTC. Amino acids: CASSLLLAGGEQYF. Full variable domain (missing parts from reference TRBV5-6 and TRBJ2-7): DAGVTQSPTHLIKTRGQQVTLRCSPKSGHDTVSWYQQALGQGPQFIFQYYEEEERQRGNFPDRFSGHQFPNYSSELNVNALLLGDSALYLCASSLLLAGGEQYFGPGTRLTVT.